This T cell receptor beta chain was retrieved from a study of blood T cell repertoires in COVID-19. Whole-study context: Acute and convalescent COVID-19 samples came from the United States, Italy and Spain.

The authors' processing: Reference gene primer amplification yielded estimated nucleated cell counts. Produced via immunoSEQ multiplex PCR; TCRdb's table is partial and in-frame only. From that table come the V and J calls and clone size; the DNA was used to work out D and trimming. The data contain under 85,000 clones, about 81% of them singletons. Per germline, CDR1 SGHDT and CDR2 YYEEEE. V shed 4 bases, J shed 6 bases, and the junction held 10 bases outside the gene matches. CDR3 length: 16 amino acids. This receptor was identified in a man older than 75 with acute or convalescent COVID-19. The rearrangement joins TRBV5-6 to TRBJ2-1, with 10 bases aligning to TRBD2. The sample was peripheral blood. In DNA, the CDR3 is TGTGCCAGCAGCCCTCTACGCCTAGCGGGGGTCAATGAGCAGTTCTTC. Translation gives CASSPLRLAGVNEQFF.